These 26 T cell receptor beta chains were sequenced from one sample in a study of cytomegalovirus exposure and HLA in healthy donors. Researchers ran the PCR with 60 Vbeta and 13 Jbeta primers. Assay used: immunoSEQ multiplex PCR; TCRdb lists only in-frame clones, some missing. The repertoire holds 210,000 or so clones, around three quarters seen once, with around 16% in the top ten. The specimen sequenced was PBMCs. These receptors all come from a man aged 35 to 55 in good health and CMV-seronegative.

The chain employs TRBV28 and TRBJ2-1; 9 bases align to TRBD2. CDR1 and CDR2 (germline): MDHEN, SYDVKM. CDR3 length: 14 amino acids. Trimming cost V 8 bases and J 8 bases; bases outside gene matches: 10. The CDR3 is CASVPAGGRHEQFF. In DNA form, the CDR3 reads TGTGCCAGCGTTCCCGCGGGAGGGAGGCATGAGCAGTTCTTC.

This clone was picked up one time. The chain is built from TRBV11-3 and TRBJ2-1, with 7 bases fitting TRBD2. The CDR3 runs 15 residues. Germline-derived CDR1 and CDR2 are SGHNT and YENEEA. With V trimmed by 1 base and J by 0 bases, 0 bases remained unmatched. CDR3 sequence (DNA): TGTGCCAGCAGCTTAGGGGGGGGCTCCTACAATGAGCAGTTCTTC. It encodes CASSLGGGSYNEQFF.

This chain connects TRBV5-4 to TRBJ2-2; D unresolved. The CDR3 is 16 amino acids. Between the trimmed V and J ends, which lost 4 bases and 4 bases, there was a span of 17 bases. Germline loops: CDR1 SGHNT, CDR2 YYREEE (reference sequence). Here the CDR3 reads CASSPHEPSVTGELFF. The CDR3, as DNA: TGTGCCAGCAGCCCCCACGAGCCGTCGGTCACCGGGGAGCTGTTTTTT.

The chain combines TRBV11-2 with TRBJ2-3, with D perhaps TRBD2 (6 bases). CDR3 length: 15 residues. The germline gives CDR1 SGHAT, CDR2 FQNNGV. V was trimmed by 0 bases and J by 2 bases, leaving 9 bases between them. The CDR3 coding sequence is TGTGCCAGCAGCTTAGATGGAGGGAACACAGATACGCAGTATTTT. It yields the protein CASSLDGGNTDTQYF.

This rearrangement joins TRBV9 to TRBJ2-4; 13 bases line up with TRBD2. There are 16 residues in the CDR3. With V trimmed by 4 bases and J by 5 bases, 6 bases remained unmatched. In germline, CDR1 is SGDLS, CDR2 YYNGEE. The CDR3 reads CASSSGLAGVENIQYF. CDR3 sequence (DNA): TGTGCCAGCAGCTCAGGACTAGCGGGAGTTGAAAACATTCAGTACTTC.

This chain links TRBV9 with TRBJ2-7, with D perhaps TRBD2 (6 bases). The germline CDR1 and CDR2 sequences are SGDLS and YYNGEE. The V end lost 3 bases, the J end lost 2 bases, and 18 bases lay between the germline ends. The CDR3 extends over 16 amino acids. CDR3 loop: CASSALGQPGAYEQYF. CDR3 sequence (DNA): TGTGCCAGCAGCGCCCTCGGGCAGCCGGGGGCCTACGAGCAGTACTTC.

This rearrangement joins TRBV13 to TRBJ2-5; a possible D gene is TRBD2 (6 bases). Germline-derived CDR1 and CDR2 are PRHDT and FYEKMQ (reference sequence). The CDR3 totals 15 residues. Trimming stripped 4 bases from V and 2 bases from J, with 14 bases between. CDR3 amino acids: CASSSSGGTQETQYF. The CDR3 DNA sequence: TGTGCCAGCAGCTCATCAGGAGGGACTCAAGAGACCCAGTACTTC.

The V and J genes are TRBV7-2 and TRBJ2-5, with D possibly TRBD2 on 6 matching bases. CDR1 is SGHTA, CDR2 FQGNSA, per germline. The CDR3 consists of 16 residues. V was shortened by 3 bases and J by 5 bases, with 19 bases between the two germline ends. The CDR3 reads CASSLNQAGVGETQYF. The CDR3 coding sequence is TGTGCCAGCAGCTTGAACCAAGCGGGCGTAGGTGAGACCCAGTACTTC.

J is TRBJ2-1 and V is TRBV4-1, with TRBD1 matching over 7 bases. The CDR3 length is 16 residues. V gave up 1 base and J gave up 6 bases; unmatched junction bases: 9. Per the germline V gene, CDR1 is MGHRA and CDR2 is YSYEKL. Written as DNA, the CDR3 is TGCGCCAGCAGCCAAGCGCTACAGGGGACCCGCAATGAGCAGTTCTTC. Amino acids: CASSQALQGTRNEQFF.

The chain has TRBV5-1 and TRBJ1-2; D is undetermined. V was clipped by 7 bases and J by 7 bases, with 23 bases between them. The CDR3 covers 15 residues. Germline-derived CDR1 and CDR2 are SGHRS and YFSETQ. Written as DNA, the CDR3 is TGCGCCAGCGCCTGGGGAGAGGGCGCGGCGGGTGGCTACACCTTC. It is translated as CASAWGEGAAGGYTF. Filled out from reference TRBV5-1 and TRBJ1-2, the complete variable domain reads KAGVTQTPRYLIKTRGQQVTLSCSPISGHRSVSWYQQTPGQGLQFLFEYFSETQRNKGNFPGRFSGRQFSNSRSEMNVSTLELGDSALYLCASAWGEGAAGGYTFGSGTRLTVV.

This rearrangement joins TRBV28 to TRBJ1-5; 10 bases map to TRBD1. CDR3 length: 16 residues. V lost 5 bases, J lost 3 bases, and 7 bases stayed unmatched. Germline V lookup: CDR1 MDHEN, CDR2 SYDVKM. In nucleotides, the CDR3 is TGTGCCAGCAGTCCCCGGGACAGGGGCCCCAATCAGCCCCAGCATTTT. This encodes CASSPRDRGPNQPQHF.

The genes are TRBV13 and TRBJ2-7; 8 nucleotides line up with TRBD2. J was trimmed by 4 bases and V by 3 bases; bases with no gene match: 11. Germline CDR1 reads PRHDT; CDR2 reads FYEKMQ (reference sequence). There are 16 residues in the CDR3. In nucleotides, the CDR3 is TGTGCCAGCAGCTTGGGGCGCGGCGGGGGGTTGTACGAGCAGTACTTC. Protein: CASSLGRGGGLYEQYF.

On this clone: This CDR3 is also generated by other DNA sequences in the sample. The CDR3 nucleotides are TGTGCCAGCAGTCTCTCCTACGAGCAGTACTTC. It specifies CASSLSYEQYF. The rearrangement uses TRBV2 and TRBJ2-7; no clear D. Germline CDR1 is SNHLY and CDR2 is FYNNEI. The V gene lost 5 bases and the J gene lost 0 bases, with 2 bases spanning the gap. This CDR3 contains 11 residues.

The rearrangement joins TRBV6-1 to TRBJ2-1; D may be TRBD2 (5 bases). CDR1 and CDR2 (germline): MNHNS, SASEGT. The CDR3 sequence is 16 residues long. Trimming stripped 2 bases from V and 7 bases from J, with 18 bases between. DNA for the CDR3: TGTGCCAGCAGTGAACGGGCTACTAGACTCGGGAATGAGCAGTTCTTC. Protein sequence: CASSERATRLGNEQFF.

The V and J genes are TRBV5-8 and TRBJ1-5; D unclear. In germline, CDR1 is SGHTS, CDR2 YDEGEE. This CDR3 contains 15 residues. V lost 0 bases to trimming and J lost 2 bases, with 9 bases between them. The chain's CDR3 is CASSLDVGGNQPQHF. The CDR3, as DNA: TGTGCCAGCAGCTTGGACGTGGGAGGCAATCAGCCCCAGCATTTT.

This rearrangement joins TRBV6-5 to TRBJ2-6; no reliable D call. V was trimmed by 6 bases and J by 6 bases, leaving 9 bases between them. CDR1 and CDR2 (germline): MNHEY, SVGAGI. The CDR3 loop spans 13 amino acids. CDR3 DNA sequence: TGTGCCAGCAGGGCAGGTTTGGCCAACGTCCTGACTTTC. This translates into CASRAGLANVLTF.

The chain joins TRBV7-3 to TRBJ2-1, with TRBD2 identical over 14 bases. The germline V gene encodes CDR1 SGHTA and CDR2 FQGTGA. CDR3 size: 15 residues. The ends lost 2 bases at V and 6 bases at J; junction bases unmatched: 0. DNA of the CDR3: TGTGCCAGCAGCTTAGGGACTAGCGGGAGCAATGAGCAGTTCTTC. Protein sequence: CASSLGTSGSNEQFF.

The genes are TRBV10-1 and TRBJ2-1; the match to TRBD2 covers 12 bases. V was clipped by 10 bases and J by 7 bases; unmatched bases: 8. The CDR3 covers 14 residues. From germline, CDR1 is WNHNN and CDR2 SYGVQD (reference sequence). CDR3 residues: CAIPTLAGGNEQFF. CDR3 coding DNA: TGCGCCATTCCGACTCTAGCGGGGGGGAATGAGCAGTTCTTC.

This sequence joins TRBV18 and TRBJ2-1; TRBD2 is a possible D gene (7 bases). The germline V gene has CDR1 KGHSH and CDR2 LQKENI. V shed 1 base and J shed 7 bases, with 14 bases lying between them. The CDR3 sequence is 15 residues long. The CDR3 protein is CASSPLRAGANEQFF. The CDR3 DNA is TGTGCCAGCTCACCACTTAGGGCGGGGGCGAATGAGCAGTTCTTC. The full variable domain, in which reference TRBV18 and TRBJ2-1 provide the parts outside the CDR3, is NAGVMQNPRHLVRRRGQEARLRCSPMKGHSHVYWYRQLPEEGLKFMVYLQKENIIDESGMPKERFSAEFPKEGPSILRIQQVVRGDSAAYFCASSPLRAGANEQFFGPGTRLTVL.

V is TRBV30 and J is TRBJ1-5; TRBD1 matches at 7 bases. This CDR3 is 16 amino acids long. The V segment lost 3 bases and the J segment 5 bases; nucleotides outside the gene matches: 13. Germline CDR1 reads GTSNPN; CDR2 reads SVGIG (reference sequence). The CDR3 spells CAWSATGAPSDQPQHF. For the CDR3, the DNA is TGTGCCTGGAGCGCAACAGGGGCTCCCTCGGATCAGCCCCAGCATTTT. Full variable domain (rest looked up from reference TRBV30 and TRBJ1-5): SQTIHQWPATLVQPVGSPLSLECTVEGTSNPNLYWYRQAAGRGLQLLFYSVGIGQISSEVPQNLSASRPQDRQFILSSKKLLLSDSGFYLCAWSATGAPSDQPQHFGDGTRLSIL.

This clone appeared a few times. The J gene is TRBJ1-1, the V gene TRBV7-2; possibly TRBD1 for D (5 bases). The CDR3 totals 15 residues. The germline V gene has CDR1 SGHTA and CDR2 FQGNSA. V was pared by 2 bases and J by 1 base, with 11 bases between. DNA of the CDR3: TGTGCCAGCAGCTTAACCGGGGGAGGGAACACTGAAGCTTTCTTT. It translates to CASSLTGGGNTEAFF. Looking up the rest from reference TRBV7-2 and TRBJ1-1 gives the full variable domain: GAGVSQSPSNKVTEKGKDVELRCDPISGHTALYWYRQSLGQGLEFLIYFQGNSAPDKSGLPSDRFSAERTGGSVSTLTIQRTQQEDSAVYLCASSLTGGGNTEAFFGQGTRLTVV.

This chain links TRBV25-1 with TRBJ1-1; TRBD1 matches 7 bases. The J segment lost 6 bases and the V segment lost 3 bases, leaving 7 bases of the junction unmatched. The CDR3 loop spans 14 amino acids. Germline-derived CDR1 and CDR2 are MGHDK and SYGVNS. The CDR3 protein is CASSDGNRGPEAFF. Here the CDR3 DNA reads TGTGCCAGCAGTGATGGGAACAGGGGACCTGAAGCTTTCTTT.

Notes on this clone: The junction departs from the called germline gene at one end, perhaps through a read error. The sample contains more than one DNA sequence encoding this CDR3. V is TRBV15 and J is TRBJ1-5, with D hard to call. The CDR3 runs to 14 residues. Germline CDR1 LNHNV, CDR2 YYDKDF (reference sequence). CDR3: CATSRGESNQPQHF. The CDR3 coding sequence is TGTGCCACTAGCAGAGGAGAGAGCAATCAGCCCCAGCATTTT.

A few counts support this clone. The chain carries TRBV5-1 and TRBJ1-1, with 7 bases fitting TRBD1. V lost 4 bases and J lost 1; bases outside the gene matches: 4. This CDR3 is built from 14 residues. Germline V gene sequence: CDR1 SGHRS, CDR2 YFSETQ. CDR3 DNA: TGCGCCAGCAGCCCGAGACAGGGGAACACTGAAGCTTTCTTT. It specifies CASSPRQGNTEAFF.

The chain combines TRBV5-5 with TRBJ2-7, with 8 bases lining up with TRBD1. The CDR3 runs 14 residues. The germline V gene has CDR1 SGHKS and CDR2 YYEKEE (reference sequence). V was pared by 0 bases and J by 5 bases, with 4 bases of the junction left unmatched. CDR3 coding DNA: TGTGCCAGCAGCTTGGGGACAGGGATCGACGAGCAGTACTTC. Protein: CASSLGTGIDEQYF.

This clone came up a few times. The sample contains more than one DNA sequence encoding this CDR3. The CDR3 nucleotides read TGTGCCAGCAGTTTTAGTCCCGGGACAGGGGGGAGATACTACAATGAGCAGTTCTTC. It yields the protein CASSFSPGTGGRYYNEQFF. The V call is TRBV27, the J call TRBJ2-1; 11 bases match TRBD1. The V segment lost 3 bases and the J segment 3 bases; nucleotides outside the gene matches: 13. The CDR3 has 19 residues. Germline CDR1 reads MNHEY; CDR2 reads SMNVEV (reference sequence).